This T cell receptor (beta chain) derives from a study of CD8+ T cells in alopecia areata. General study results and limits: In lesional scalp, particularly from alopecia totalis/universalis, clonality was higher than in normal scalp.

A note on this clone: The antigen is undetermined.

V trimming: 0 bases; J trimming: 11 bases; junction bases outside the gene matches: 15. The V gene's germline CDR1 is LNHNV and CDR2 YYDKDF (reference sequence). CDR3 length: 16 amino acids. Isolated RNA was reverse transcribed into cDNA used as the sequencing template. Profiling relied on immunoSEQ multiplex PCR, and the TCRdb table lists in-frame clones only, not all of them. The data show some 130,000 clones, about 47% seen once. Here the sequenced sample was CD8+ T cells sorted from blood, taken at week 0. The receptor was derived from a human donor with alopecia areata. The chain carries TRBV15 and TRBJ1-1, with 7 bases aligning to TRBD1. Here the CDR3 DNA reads TGTGCCACCAGCAGAGATAGATTTTCGGGGACAGCCGGCGCTTTCTTT. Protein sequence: CATSRDRFSGTAGAFF.